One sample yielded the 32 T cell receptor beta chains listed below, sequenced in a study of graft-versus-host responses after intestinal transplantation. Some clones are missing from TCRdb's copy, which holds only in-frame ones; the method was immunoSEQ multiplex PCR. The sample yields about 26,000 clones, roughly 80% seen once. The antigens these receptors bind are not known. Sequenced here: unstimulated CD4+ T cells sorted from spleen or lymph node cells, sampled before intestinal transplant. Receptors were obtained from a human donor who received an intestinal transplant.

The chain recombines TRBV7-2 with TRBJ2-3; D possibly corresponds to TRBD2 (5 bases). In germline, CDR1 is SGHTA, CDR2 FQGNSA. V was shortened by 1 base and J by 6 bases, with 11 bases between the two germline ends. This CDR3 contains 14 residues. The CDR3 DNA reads TGTGCCAGCAGCTTAGGTCTAGCCAGGGATACGCAGTATTTT. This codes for CASSLGLARDTQYF.

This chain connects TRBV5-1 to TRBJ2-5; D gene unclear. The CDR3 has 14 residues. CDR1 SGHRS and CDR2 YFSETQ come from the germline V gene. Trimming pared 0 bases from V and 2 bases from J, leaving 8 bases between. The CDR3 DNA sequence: TGCGCCAGCAGCTTGGAGGACGTACAAGAGACCCAGTACTTC. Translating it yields CASSLEDVQETQYF.

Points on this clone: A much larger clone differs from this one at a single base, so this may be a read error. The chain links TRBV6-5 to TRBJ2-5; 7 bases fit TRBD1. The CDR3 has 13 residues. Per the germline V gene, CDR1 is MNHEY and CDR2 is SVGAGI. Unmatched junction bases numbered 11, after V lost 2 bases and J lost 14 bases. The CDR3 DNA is TGTGCCAGCAGTTACAGGGGGCAGGTGCGGCAATACTTC. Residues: CASSYRGQVRQYF.

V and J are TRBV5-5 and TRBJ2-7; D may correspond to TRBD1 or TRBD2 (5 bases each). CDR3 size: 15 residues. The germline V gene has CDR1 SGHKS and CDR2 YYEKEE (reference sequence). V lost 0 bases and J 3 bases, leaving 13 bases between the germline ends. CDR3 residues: CASSLATGGGYEQYF. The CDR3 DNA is TGTGCCAGCAGCTTGGCGACTGGGGGTGGCTACGAGCAGTACTTC. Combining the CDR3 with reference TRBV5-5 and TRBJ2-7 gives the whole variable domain DAGVTQSPTHLIKTRGQQVTLRCSPISGHKSVSWYQQVLGQGPQFIFQYYEKEERGRGNFPDRFSARQFPNYSSELNVNALLLGDSALYLCASSLATGGGYEQYFGPGTRLTVT.

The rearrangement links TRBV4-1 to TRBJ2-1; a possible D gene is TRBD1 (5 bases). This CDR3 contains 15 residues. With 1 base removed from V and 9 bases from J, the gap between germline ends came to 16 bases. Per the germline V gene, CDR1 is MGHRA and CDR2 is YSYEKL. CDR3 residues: CASSQVGRAPGEQFF. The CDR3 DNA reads TGCGCCAGCAGCCAAGTTGGCAGGGCGCCGGGTGAGCAGTTCTTC.

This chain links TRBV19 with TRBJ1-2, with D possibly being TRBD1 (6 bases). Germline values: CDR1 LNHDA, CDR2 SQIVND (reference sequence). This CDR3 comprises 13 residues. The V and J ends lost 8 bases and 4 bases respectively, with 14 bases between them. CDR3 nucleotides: TGTGCCAGTTATATGGGGGCGGTCTATGGCTACACCTTC. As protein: CASYMGAVYGYTF.

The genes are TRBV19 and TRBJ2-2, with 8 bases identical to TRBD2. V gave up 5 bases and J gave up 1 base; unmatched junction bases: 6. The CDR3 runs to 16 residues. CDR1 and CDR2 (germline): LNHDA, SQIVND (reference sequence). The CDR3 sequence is CASSSWTSWNTGELFF. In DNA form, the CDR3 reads TGTGCCAGTAGTTCGTGGACTAGCTGGAACACCGGGGAGCTGTTTTTT.

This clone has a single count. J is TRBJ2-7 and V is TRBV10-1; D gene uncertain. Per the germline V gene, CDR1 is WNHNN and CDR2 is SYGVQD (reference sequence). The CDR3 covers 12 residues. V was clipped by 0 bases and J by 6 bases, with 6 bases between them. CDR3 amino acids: CASSESEGEQYF. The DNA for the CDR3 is TGCGCCAGCAGTGAGTCGGAAGGCGAGCAGTACTTC.

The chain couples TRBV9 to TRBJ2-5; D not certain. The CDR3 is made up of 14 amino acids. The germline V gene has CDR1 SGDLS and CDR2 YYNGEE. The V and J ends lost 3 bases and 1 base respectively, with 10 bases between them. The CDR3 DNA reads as TGTGCCAGCAGCGCATCCGGGTTCCAAGAGACCCAGTACTTC. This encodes CASSASGFQETQYF.

Here the CDR3 reads CATSRDHRQYF. CDR3 DNA sequence: TGTGCCACCAGCAGAGATCACCGACAGTACTTC. The chain is built from TRBV15 and TRBJ2-7; D unclear. This CDR3 contains 11 residues. V lost 0 bases and J 10 bases, leaving 7 bases between the germline ends. Germline assignment: CDR1 LNHNV and CDR2 YYDKDF (reference sequence). Complete variable domain (other parts from reference TRBV15 and TRBJ2-7): DAMVIQNPRYQVTQFGKPVTLSCSQTLNHNVMYWYQQKSSQAPKLLFHYYDKDFNNEADTPDNFQSRRPNTSFCFLDIRSPGLGDTAMYLCATSRDHRQYFGPGTRLTVT.

In DNA form, the CDR3 reads TGTGCCAGCAGCACCAGGGGGGCGGGAGGTACAGATACGCAGTATTTT. Translating gives CASSTRGAGGTDTQYF. The rearrangement uses TRBV5-4 and TRBJ2-3; weak D call: TRBD2 (8 bases). CDR3 length: 16 amino acids. Deletions cut 4 bases from V and 3 bases from J, with 18 bases between. Per germline, CDR1 SGHNT and CDR2 YYREEE (reference sequence). Complete variable domain (other parts from reference TRBV5-4 and TRBJ2-3): ETGVTQSPTHLIKTRGQQVTLRCSSQSGHNTVSWYQQALGQGPQFIFQYYREEENGRGNFPPRFSGLQFPNYSSELNVNALELDDSALYLCASSTRGAGGTDTQYFGPGTRLTVL.

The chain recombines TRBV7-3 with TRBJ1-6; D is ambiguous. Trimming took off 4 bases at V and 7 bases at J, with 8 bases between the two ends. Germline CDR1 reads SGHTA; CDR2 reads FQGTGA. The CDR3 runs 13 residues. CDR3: CASSSGRNSPLHF. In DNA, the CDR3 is TGTGCCAGCAGCTCCGGTCGGAATTCACCCCTCCACTTT.

As DNA, the CDR3 is TGTGCCAGCAGAGAAACTAGCGGGTCAGGAGATGGATCGTACTTC. Translated, it gives CASRETSGSGDGSYF. The chain employs TRBV2 and TRBJ2-5; TRBD2 agrees at 9 bases. Germline trimming cut 6 bases from V and 13 bases from J; bases unmatched to any gene: 18. The CDR3 is 15 residues long. Germline assignment: CDR1 SNHLY and CDR2 FYNNEI.

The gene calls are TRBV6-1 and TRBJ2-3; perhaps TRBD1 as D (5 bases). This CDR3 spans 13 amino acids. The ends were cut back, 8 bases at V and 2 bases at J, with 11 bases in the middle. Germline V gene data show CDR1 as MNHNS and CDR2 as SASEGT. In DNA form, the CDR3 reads TGTGCCAGCGTAAGGACAAACACAGATACGCAGTATTTT. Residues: CASVRTNTDTQYF.

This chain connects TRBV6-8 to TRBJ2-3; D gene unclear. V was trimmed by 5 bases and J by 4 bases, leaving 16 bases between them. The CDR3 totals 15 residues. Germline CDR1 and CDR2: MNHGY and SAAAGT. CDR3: CASSTPSVLADTQYF. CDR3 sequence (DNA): TGTGCCAGCAGTACCCCATCAGTCCTGGCAGATACGCAGTATTTT.

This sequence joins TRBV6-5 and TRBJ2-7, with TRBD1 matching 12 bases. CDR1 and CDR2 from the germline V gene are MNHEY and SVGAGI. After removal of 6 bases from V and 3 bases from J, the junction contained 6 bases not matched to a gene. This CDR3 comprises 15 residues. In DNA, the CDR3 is TGTGCCAGCAGCCCCGGGACAGGGGGCGTCTACGAGCAGTACTTC. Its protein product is CASSPGTGGVYEQYF.

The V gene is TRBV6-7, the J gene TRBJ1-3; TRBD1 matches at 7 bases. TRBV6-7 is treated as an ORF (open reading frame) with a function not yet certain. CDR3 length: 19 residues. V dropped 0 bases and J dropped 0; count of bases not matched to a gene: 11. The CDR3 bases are TGTGCCAGCAGTTACTCCGCCAACAGGGGTACCAACTCTGGAAACACCATATATTTT. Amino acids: CASSYSANRGTNSGNTIYF.

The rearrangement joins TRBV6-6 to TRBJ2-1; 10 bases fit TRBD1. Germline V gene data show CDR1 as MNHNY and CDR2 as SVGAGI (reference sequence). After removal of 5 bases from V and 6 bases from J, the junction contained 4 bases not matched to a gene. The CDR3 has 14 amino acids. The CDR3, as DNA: TGTGCCAGCAGTCGGGACAGGGGAGTCAATGAGCAGTTCTTC. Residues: CASSRDRGVNEQFF.

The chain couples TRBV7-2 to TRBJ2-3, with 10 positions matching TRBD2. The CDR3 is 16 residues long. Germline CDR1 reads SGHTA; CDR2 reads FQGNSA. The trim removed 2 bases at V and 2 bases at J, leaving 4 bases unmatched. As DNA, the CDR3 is TGTGCCAGCAGCTTATTTAGCGGGGGGCTCACAGATACGCAGTATTTT. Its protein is CASSLFSGGLTDTQYF.

CDR3 in DNA: TGTGCCAGCTCACCCGGGACAGGGAAACAAGAGACCCAGTACTTC. This sequence encodes CASSPGTGKQETQYF. The gene calls are TRBV18 and TRBJ2-5; 9 positions agree with TRBD1. The trim removed 3 bases at V and 2 bases at J, leaving 4 bases unmatched. CDR1 and CDR2 (germline): KGHSH, LQKENI. The CDR3 totals 15 residues.

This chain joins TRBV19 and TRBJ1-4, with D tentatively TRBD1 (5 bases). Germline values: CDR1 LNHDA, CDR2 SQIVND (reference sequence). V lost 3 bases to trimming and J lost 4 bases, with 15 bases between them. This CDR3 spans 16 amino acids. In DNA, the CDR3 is TGTGCCAGTAGTATGTGGGGACGCGGGGATAATGAAAAACTGTTTTTT. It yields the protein CASSMWGRGDNEKLFF.

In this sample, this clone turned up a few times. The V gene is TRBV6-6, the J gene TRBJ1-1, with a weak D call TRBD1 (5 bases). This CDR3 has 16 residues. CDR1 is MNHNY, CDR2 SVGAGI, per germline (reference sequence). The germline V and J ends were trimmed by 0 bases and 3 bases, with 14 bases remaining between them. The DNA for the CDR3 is TGTGCCAGCAGTTACTCGGGGGGACGGGTGGACACTGAAGCTTTCTTT. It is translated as CASSYSGGRVDTEAFF.

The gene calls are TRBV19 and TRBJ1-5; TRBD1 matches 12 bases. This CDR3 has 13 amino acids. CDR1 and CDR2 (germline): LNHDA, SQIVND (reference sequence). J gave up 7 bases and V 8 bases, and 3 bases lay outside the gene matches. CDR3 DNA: TGTGCCAGTCTGGGACAGGGGGCACAGCCCCAGCATTTT. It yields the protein CASLGQGAQPQHF.

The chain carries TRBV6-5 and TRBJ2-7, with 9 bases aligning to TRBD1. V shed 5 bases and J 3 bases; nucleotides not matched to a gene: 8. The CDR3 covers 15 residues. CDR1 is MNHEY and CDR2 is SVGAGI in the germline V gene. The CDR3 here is CASSGGQGILYEQYF. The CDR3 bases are TGTGCCAGCAGTGGCGGACAGGGGATCCTCTACGAGCAGTACTTC.

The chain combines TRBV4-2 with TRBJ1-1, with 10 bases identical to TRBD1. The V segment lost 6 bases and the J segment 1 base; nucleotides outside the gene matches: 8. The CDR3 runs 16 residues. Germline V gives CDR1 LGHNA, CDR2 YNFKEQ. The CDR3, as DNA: TGTGCCAGCAGTGTCAGACAGGGGGCGCGGAACACTGAAGCTTTCTTT. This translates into CASSVRQGARNTEAFF.

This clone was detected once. CDR3 loop: CASSVGSGPQPQHF. CDR3 DNA sequence: TGTGCCAGCAGCGTCGGCTCGGGGCCTCAGCCCCAGCATTTT. This chain joins TRBV11-2 and TRBJ1-5; a possible D gene is TRBD1 (5 bases). This CDR3 comprises 14 residues. Deletions cut 5 bases from V and 6 bases from J, with 14 bases between. CDR1 is SGHAT and CDR2 is FQNNGV in the germline V gene.

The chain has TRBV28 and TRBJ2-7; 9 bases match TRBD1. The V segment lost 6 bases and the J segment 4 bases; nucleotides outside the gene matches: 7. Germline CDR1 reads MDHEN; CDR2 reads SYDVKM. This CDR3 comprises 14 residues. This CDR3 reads CASSYTGGRYEQYF. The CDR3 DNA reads TGTGCCAGCAGCTATACAGGGGGCAGGTACGAGCAGTACTTC.

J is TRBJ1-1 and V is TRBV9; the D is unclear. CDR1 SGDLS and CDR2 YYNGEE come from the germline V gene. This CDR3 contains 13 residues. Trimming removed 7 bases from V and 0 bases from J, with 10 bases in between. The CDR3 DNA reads TGTGCCAGCGTCAACGCTATGAACACTGAAGCTTTCTTT. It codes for CASVNAMNTEAFF.

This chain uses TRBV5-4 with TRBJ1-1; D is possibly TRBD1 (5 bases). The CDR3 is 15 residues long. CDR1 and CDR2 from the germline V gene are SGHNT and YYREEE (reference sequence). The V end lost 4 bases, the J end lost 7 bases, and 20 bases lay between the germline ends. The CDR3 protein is CASSTESNRQIEAFF. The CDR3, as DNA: TGTGCCAGCAGCACTGAATCTAATCGACAGATTGAAGCTTTCTTT.

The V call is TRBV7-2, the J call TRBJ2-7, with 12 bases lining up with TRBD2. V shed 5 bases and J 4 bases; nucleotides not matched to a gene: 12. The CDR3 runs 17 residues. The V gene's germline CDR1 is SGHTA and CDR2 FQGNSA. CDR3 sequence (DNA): TGTGCCAGCAGCCTGACTAGCGGGGGACCTTCCATTTACGAGCAGTACTTC. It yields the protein CASSLTSGGPSIYEQYF.

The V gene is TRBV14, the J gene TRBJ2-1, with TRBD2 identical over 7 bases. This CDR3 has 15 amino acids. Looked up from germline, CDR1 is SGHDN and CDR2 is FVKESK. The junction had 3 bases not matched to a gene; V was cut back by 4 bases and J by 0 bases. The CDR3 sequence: CASSPWTSSYNEQFF. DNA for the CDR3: TGTGCCAGCAGCCCTTGGACTAGCTCCTACAATGAGCAGTTCTTC.

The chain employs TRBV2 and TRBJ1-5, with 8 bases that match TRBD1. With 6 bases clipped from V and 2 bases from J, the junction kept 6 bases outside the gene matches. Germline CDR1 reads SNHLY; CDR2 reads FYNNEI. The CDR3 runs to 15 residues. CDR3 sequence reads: CASSRTGWGNQPQHF. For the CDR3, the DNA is TGTGCCAGCAGCCGGACAGGGTGGGGCAATCAGCCCCAGCATTTT.